The subject of this entry is one T cell receptor beta chain. V was trimmed by 0 bases and J by 4 bases, leaving 15 bases between them. Germline V lookup: CDR1 MGHDK, CDR2 SYGVNS. The CDR3 length is 17 residues. This sample is drawn from a study of blood T cells in healthy people across ages. Primed by a sample-barcoded 5' primer and a J-beta primer mix, a second PCR proceeded for about 7 to 11 cycles. TCRdb itself ran the 5' RACE reads through MiXCR, one entry per CDR3 protein. The sample records more than 1.4 million distinct CDR3 sequences, about 40% being singletons. This chain connects TRBV25-1 to TRBJ2-2; D is unclear. The sequence was obtained from a woman younger than 30 in good health. The sequenced material came from blood. As DNA, the CDR3 is TGTGCCAGCAGTGAATACTTTTCCGGACCCATCACCGGGGAGCTGTTTTTT. This translates into CASSEYFSGPITGELFF. The entire variable domain, with the rest obtained from reference TRBV25-1 and TRBJ2-2, is as follows: EADIYQTPRYLVIGTGKKITLECSQTMGHDKMYWYQQDPGMELHLIHYSYGVNSTEKGDLSSESTVSRIRTEHFPLTLESARPSHTSQYLCASSEYFSGPITGELFFGEGSRLTVL.